These 20 T cell receptor beta chains came from one sample sequenced in a study of T cells expressing NK-cell markers. TCRdb reprocessed the 5' RACE reads and stores each CDR3 protein as one record, lacking DNA. The specimen's table records 250,000 or so distinct CDR3 sequences. Sequences were obtained from blood T cells: a sorted CD56 or NKG2C T cell subset, CD4+ or CD8+ T cells, or bulk PBMC T cells (not recorded which). The receptors were sampled from a woman aged 18 to 75 in good health.

The chain recombines TRBV4-1 with TRBJ1-6. CDR1 is MGHRA, CDR2 YSYEKL, per germline. This CDR3 is 16 amino acids long. Here the CDR3 reads CASSPSRGSYNSPLHF.

The rearrangement links TRBV2 to TRBJ2-3; checking the TCRdb D call of TRBD1 is not possible without DNA. This CDR3 is built from 16 residues. Germline CDR1 and CDR2: SNHLY and FYNNEI. The CDR3 loop is CASTQGAGRSSDTQYF.

The V call is TRBV20-1, the J call TRBJ2-4. The V gene's germline CDR1 is DFQATT and CDR2 SNEGSKA (reference sequence). The CDR3 length is 15 residues. This CDR3 reads CSARAAHIAKNIQYF.

The chain recombines TRBV5-1 with TRBJ2-7; TCRdb returns TRBD2, unconfirmable since there is no DNA. Germline CDR1 is SGHRS and CDR2 is YFSETQ. The CDR3 runs to 15 residues. CDR3 loop: CASSHLTASPGEQYF.

V and J are TRBV14 and TRBJ2-7; TCRdb designates TRBD2, a call that cannot be tested without DNA. Germline-derived CDR1 and CDR2 are SGHDN and FVKESK. CDR3 size: 15 residues. The CDR3 region is CASSRGLAGTYEQYF.

CDR3 loop: CASSEGGVQPQHF. The chain employs TRBV2 and TRBJ1-5; TCRdb names TRBD1, which stays unverified in the absence of DNA. The CDR3 loop spans 13 amino acids. CDR1 SNHLY and CDR2 FYNNEI come from the germline V gene. Full variable domain (missing parts from reference TRBV2 and TRBJ1-5): EPEVTQTPSHQVTQMGQEVILRCVPISNHLYFYWYRQILGQKVEFLVSFYNNEISEKSEIFDDQFSVERPDGSNFTLKIRSTKLEDSAMYFCASSEGGVQPQHFGDGTRLSIL.

V gene TRBV10-3 combines with J gene TRBJ2-3; there is no DNA to check the TCRdb D call of TRBD1. The germline gives CDR1 ENHRY, CDR2 SYGVKD. The CDR3 sequence is 13 residues long. This CDR3 is CASRDAGADTQYF.

The J gene is TRBJ1-6, the V gene TRBV30; TCRdb proposes TRBD1, but this gene call is untestable without DNA. The V gene's germline CDR1 is GTSNPN and CDR2 SVGIG (reference sequence). The CDR3 is 14 residues long. This chain's CDR3 is CAWSSGTGTSPLHF.

The V gene is TRBV4-2, the J gene TRBJ2-3; TCRdb proposes TRBD1, but this gene call is untestable without DNA. Germline CDR1 is LGHNA and CDR2 is YNFKEQ. The CDR3 has 13 amino acids. CDR3 residues: CASSQRTRDTQYF.

The V and J genes are TRBV20-1 and TRBJ1-2. Germline assignment: CDR1 DFQATT and CDR2 SNEGSKA (reference sequence). The CDR3 runs to 14 residues. This chain's CDR3 is CSAPSQGTNYGYTF.

This sequence joins TRBV4-2 and TRBJ2-1; TCRdb's D call of TRBD1 is untestable without DNA. Germline CDR1 and CDR2: LGHNA and YNFKEQ. This CDR3 is built from 12 residues. CDR3 sequence reads: CASSHSRDEQFF.

The CDR3 spells CASSPLSNTEAFF. The chain employs TRBV28 and TRBJ1-1. Germline V CDR1 and CDR2: MDHEN, SYDVKM. The CDR3 runs to 13 residues.

V gene TRBV3-1 combines with J gene TRBJ2-7; absent DNA, TCRdb's TRBD2 call cannot be checked. The CDR3 consists of 14 residues. Germline loops: CDR1 LGHDT, CDR2 YNNKEL (reference sequence). The CDR3 spells CASSQGGAGAGQYF.

The chain joins TRBV7-8 to TRBJ2-2. The CDR3 runs 14 residues. CDR1 is SGHVS, CDR2 FQNEAQ, per germline. The CDR3 loop is CASSPHKNTGELFF.

V gene TRBV29-1 combines with J gene TRBJ2-3. The CDR3 runs 13 residues. The germline V gene has CDR1 SQVTM and CDR2 ANQGSEA. The CDR3 sequence is CSVEGFEADTQYF.

This sequence joins TRBV30 and TRBJ1-5. The CDR3 has 13 residues. Germline V gene data show CDR1 as GTSNPN and CDR2 as SVGIG (reference sequence). CDR3 region: CAWTAGSNQPQHF.

The chain links TRBV11-2 to TRBJ2-1; TCRdb's D gene call, TRBD1, goes unchecked for lack of DNA. Germline lookup yields CDR1 SGHAT and CDR2 FQNNGV. The CDR3 totals 16 residues. Here the CDR3 reads CASSRLGGPPGNEQFF.

The genes are TRBV28 and TRBJ1-5; the TCRdb call, TRBD1, lacks DNA for checking. The CDR3 sequence is 17 residues long. Germline assignment: CDR1 MDHEN and CDR2 SYDVKM. CDR3 in amino acids: CASSLLFTGRANQPQHF.

The chain combines TRBV5-6 with TRBJ2-3; the TRBD1 assignment by TCRdb is unverifiable without DNA. The length of the CDR3 is 16 residues. Per germline, CDR1 SGHDT and CDR2 YYEEEE. Here the CDR3 reads CASSHRTGAFTDTQYF.

The chain uses TRBV4-3 and TRBJ1-6; TCRdb indicates TRBD1, and absent DNA this call remains unverified. The CDR3 is 19 residues long. Germline loops: CDR1 LGHNA, CDR2 YSLEER. The CDR3: CASSQGGSGGSSYNSPLHF.